Described below is a single T cell receptor beta chain sequence and its context. Here the CDR3 omits its conserved ending phenylalanine or tryptophan, so a read error is the likely source. V was clipped by 3 bases and J by 4 bases; unmatched bases: 6. The germline V gene encodes CDR1 DFQATT and CDR2 SNEGSKA (reference sequence). The CDR3 consists of 14 residues. The record originates from a study of glioma-infiltrating T cells. Study-wide context: Samples included WHO grade II oligodendrogliomas or astrocytomas and initial-diagnosis grade IV glioblastomas. Glioma patients had dexamethasone for six or fewer days before surgery.

The iRepertoire nested amplicon-rescue multiplex PCR amplified TCR alpha and beta CDR3s from RNA. TCRdb reprocessed the multiplex PCR reads via MiXCR and lists one record per CDR3 protein. The data hold roughly 350,000 distinct CDR3 sequences, with roughly two fifths observed a single time. The clonotype comes from a human donor with low-grade glioma or glioblastoma, undergoing nonglioma brain surgery, or in good health (not recorded which). V and J are TRBV20-1 and TRBJ2-1; 7 bases are shared with TRBD2. The specimen was glioma tissue, nonneoplastic brain tissue, or PBMCs (not recorded which). As DNA, the CDR3 is TGCAGTGCTAGTTATGGCGGGAGTTACAATGAGCAGTTCTCC. It codes for CSASYGGSYNEQFS.